This TCR beta chain was recorded in a study of blood T cell repertoires in COVID-19. The germline V gene has CDR1 SNHLY and CDR2 FYNNEI. V gave up 1 base and J gave up 8 bases, with 2 bases separating them. The CDR3 contains 11 residues. Profiling relied on immunoSEQ multiplex PCR, and the TCRdb table lists in-frame clones only, not all of them. The table shows over 250,000 clones, with approximately 85% occurring only once. The chain is built from TRBV2 and TRBJ1-4, with D hard to call. This TCR was sampled from a woman in her 70s with acute or convalescent COVID-19. The sequencing input was peripheral blood. CDR3 coding DNA: TGTGCCAGCAGTGAAGTAGAAAAACTGTTTTTT. Its protein is CASSEVEKLFF.